A selection of T cell receptor beta chains follows, all from one sample in a study of blood T cell repertoires in COVID-19. Assay used: immunoSEQ multiplex PCR; TCRdb lists only in-frame clones, some missing. The top ten clones hold 5.5% to 7% of a sample with about 140,000 clones, under 85% of them seen once. Sequenced input: peripheral blood. All receptors derive from a human donor in a cohort sampled during active COVID-19. CDR3s include the opening cysteine and the closing phenylalanine or tryptophan. The D gene is left open where the match is weak. The listing skips clone size in some rows; elsewhere it reads once, few, many or a size class.

size	D	V	J	DNA	CDR3
-	TRBD1	TRBV27	TRBJ2-2	TGTGCCAGCAGTTCCCGACAGGGGGCTTGGGACACCGGGGAGCTGTTTTTT	CASSSRQGAWDTGELFF
few	-	TRBV19	TRBJ2-1	TGTGCCAGTAGTATGTTTCTAACTGACAATGAGCAGTTCTTC	CASSMFLTDNEQFF
-	TRBD2	TRBV4-3	TRBJ2-5	TGCGCCAGCAGCCGGTATGGACTAGCGGAAGAGACCCAGTACTTC	CASSRYGLAEETQYF
-	-	TRBV28	TRBJ1-5	TGTGCCAGCAGTTCGCGGTATCAGCCCCAGCATTTT	CASSSRYQPQHF
-	TRBD1	TRBV11-3	TRBJ1-2	TGTGCCAGCAGCCCAACGACAGGGGGCTATGGCTACACCTTC	CASSPTTGGYGYTF
few	TRBD1	TRBV12-3/TRBV12-4	TRBJ1-5	TGTGCCAGCAGTTTATACAGGGGGCCCCAGCATTTT	CASSLYRGPQHF
-	-	TRBV6-1	TRBJ1-5	TGTGCCAGCAGTGAATTCAGGGCCGGTTCACAGCCCCAGCATTTT	CASSEFRAGSQPQHF
-	TRBD1	TRBV4-1	TRBJ2-5	TGCGCCAGCAGCCAAAGACCTCTCAGGGGGCAAGAGACCCAGTACTTC	CASSQRPLRGQETQYF
-	-	TRBV27	TRBJ1-4	TGTGCCAGCAGTCCCGGGGGAGCAACTAATGAAAAACTGTTTTTT	CASSPGGATNEKLFF
-	-	TRBV6-1	TRBJ1-5	TGTGCCAGCAGTGACGGGATCCAATACAATCAGCCCCAGCATTTT	CASSDGIQYNQPQHF
-	TRBD1	TRBV7-6	TRBJ2-2	TGTGCCAGCAGCTTACGGGACAGGGTAAACACCGGGGAGCTGTTTTTT	CASSLRDRVNTGELFF
-	TRBD1	TRBV19	TRBJ1-1	TGTGCCAGTAGAGACAGGGGGCTTAGTGAAGCTTTCTTT	CASRDRGLSEAFF
-	TRBD2	TRBV19	TRBJ2-5	TGTGCCAGTAGTGCCCGGACTAGCGGCCAAGAGACCCAGTACTTC	CASSARTSGQETQYF
-	TRBD1	TRBV19	TRBJ2-3	TGTGCCAGTAGTGCCTCGCCGGGACAGGGCACAGATACGCAGTATTTT	CASSASPGQGTDTQYF
-	-	TRBV12-5	TRBJ1-1	TGTGCTAGTGGTTTGGGGGGAGGTCTGGCTGAAGCTTTCTTT	CASGLGGGLAEAFF
-	TRBD1	TRBV27	TRBJ1-2	TGTGCCAGCAGGATCACAGGGGGAGGGTATGGCTACACCTTC	CASRITGGGYGYTF
-	-	TRBV11-2	TRBJ2-7	TGTGCCAGCAGCTTGGGTCCTGGATTGAGGATCCCATACGAGCAGTACTTC	CASSLGPGLRIPYEQYF
-	-	TRBV11-2	TRBJ1-2	TGTGCCAGCAGCTCGATTGGGAGCTATGGCTACACCTTC	CASSSIGSYGYTF
-	TRBD2	TRBV11-3	TRBJ2-5	TGTGCCAGCAGCTTCTGGACTAGCGGGGGGCGGGAAGAGACCCAGTACTTC	CASSFWTSGGREETQYF
once	-	TRBV7-9	TRBJ2-3	TGTGCCAGCACTCTCATGGCTGGGGCTGCCGGAGATACGCAGTATTTT	CASTLMAGAAGDTQYF
-	TRBD2	TRBV11-2	TRBJ2-1	TGTGCCAGCAGCTCCTCAAGCGGGGGATGGAGAAATGAGCAGTTCTTC	CASSSSSGGWRNEQFF
-	TRBD2	TRBV9	TRBJ2-1	TGTGCCAGCAGCCCGTGGGGTAGCGGGGTCTACAATGAGCAGTTCTTC	CASSPWGSGVYNEQFF
-	-	TRBV10-3	TRBJ1-3	TGTGCCATCAGTAAGGGAGGGAGTGGAAACACCATATATTTT	CAISKGGSGNTIYF
-	TRBD1	TRBV27	TRBJ1-2	TGTGCCAGCAGTAGACAGCAGGGGGAAGGCTATGGCTACACCTTC	CASSRQQGEGYGYTF
-	-	TRBV4-3	TRBJ1-2	TGCGCCAGCAGCCTTGACTACGGAGGGGGGGATGGCTACACCTTC	CASSLDYGGGDGYTF
-	-	TRBV5-5	TRBJ2-3	TGTGCCAGCAGCTTGGAAGGGCTTGACTACACAGATACGCAGTATTTT	CASSLEGLDYTDTQYF
-	-	TRBV7-6	TRBJ2-1	TGTGCCAGCAGTCTGATGCCCGGGGCTAGCGATTACAATGAGCAGTTCTTC	CASSLMPGASDYNEQFF
-	TRBD1	TRBV18	TRBJ2-2	TGTGCCAGCTTTCCGGACAGGGCAACCGGGGAGCTGTTTTTT	CASFPDRATGELFF
-	-	TRBV3-1/TRBV3-2	TRBJ2-5	TGTGCCAGCAGCCAAGCCCGGGGGAACCACCAAGAGACCCAGTACTTC	CASSQARGNHQETQYF
-	TRBD1	TRBV7-9	TRBJ1-2	TGTGCCAGCAGCTTCAGTCGGTTGGGTCGGACAGGGGCGGGCTACACCTTC	CASSFSRLGRTGAGYTF
-	-	TRBV19	TRBJ1-1	TGTGCCAGTAGTATGACGCAGGGGTACACTGAAGCTTTCTTT	CASSMTQGYTEAFF
-	-	TRBV7-9	TRBJ1-5	TGTGCCAGCAGCAATTCCTCAGGACTCAATCAGCCCCAGCATTTT	CASSNSSGLNQPQHF
-	-	TRBV6-2/TRBV6-3	TRBJ2-7	TGTGCCAGCATCCCAGGTGGGGCCAGGGCCTACGAGCAGTACTTC	CASIPGGARAYEQYF
-	TRBD1	TRBV19	TRBJ2-7	TGTGCCAGTAGTATCCGGACAGGGCTTGCGTACGAGCAGTACTTC	CASSIRTGLAYEQYF
-	-	TRBV3-1/TRBV3-2	TRBJ2-1	TGTGCCAGCAGCCAAGATCCAGTACGCTCCTACAATGAGCAGTTCTTC	CASSQDPVRSYNEQFF
few	TRBD1	TRBV29-1	TRBJ1-1	TGCAGCGTCGCCCCTGGACAGGGAGAAGCTTTCTTT	CSVAPGQGEAFF
-	-	TRBV5-1	TRBJ1-2	TGCGCCAGCAGCCCCGGGGGTGCCTATGGCTACACCTTC	CASSPGGAYGYTF
-	TRBD2	TRBV7-3	TRBJ2-1	TGTGCCAGCAGCTCGACTAGCTGGGGCAATGAGCAGTTCTTC	CASSSTSWGNEQFF
-	-	TRBV28	TRBJ2-7	TGTGCCAGCACCCCTGGGGGCCTAGGCGAGCAGTACTTC	CASTPGGLGEQYF
-	TRBD1	TRBV7-9	TRBJ2-2	TGTGCCAGCAGCCCGGGACAGTACACCGGGGAGCTGTTTTTT	CASSPGQYTGELFF
once	-	TRBV12-3/TRBV12-4	TRBJ2-1	TGTGCCAGCAGTTTCCAGGGTCGAGATGAGCAGTTCTTC	CASSFQGRDEQFF
-	-	TRBV6-1	TRBJ2-2	TGTGCCAGCAGTGAAGGACTCCACACCGGGGAGCTGTTTTTT	CASSEGLHTGELFF
-	TRBD2	TRBV4-2	TRBJ2-2	TGTGCCAGCAGCCAAGAGTTTGCGGGGGGCTACCGGTCCGGGGAGCTGTTTTTT	CASSQEFAGGYRSGELFF
-	-	TRBV6-2/TRBV6-3	TRBJ1-1	TGTGCCAGCAGTTACGGGGGACTCGAGGCTTTCTTT	CASSYGGLEAFF
-	-	TRBV12-3/TRBV12-4	TRBJ1-1	TGTGCCAGCAGTTCCCCCTATGCGGGGGCTTTCTTT	CASSSPYAGAFF
-	-	TRBV2	TRBJ1-2	TGTGCCAGCAGTGAAGCGCCCGGGGGTGGCTACACCTTC	CASSEAPGGGYTF
once	TRBD1	TRBV4-1	TRBJ2-7	TGCGCCAGCAGCCAATCGTGGACAGGGATTACCTACGAGCAGTACTTC	CASSQSWTGITYEQYF
-	TRBD1	TRBV27	TRBJ2-5	TGTGCCAGCAGCAGGACAGGGGGCTGGGAGACCCAGTACTTC	CASSRTGGWETQYF
once	-	TRBV9	TRBJ1-6	TGTGCCAGCAGCGTAGCCAAAAATTCACCCCTCCACTTT	CASSVAKNSPLHF